The 28 T cell receptor beta chains below all came from one sample that was sequenced in a study of CD8 T cells in Susac syndrome. Random hexamers were used to reverse transcribe the RNA input (about 0.45 to 1 ug). TCRdb independently ran MiXCR on the immunoSEQ multiplex PCR reads; one entry per CDR3 protein. The repertoire has around 100,000 distinct CDR3 sequences, about 96% of them found once; the top ten carry 0.3%. The sample comprised CD8+ T cells from PBMCs. All receptors derive from a human donor with Susac syndrome.

J is TRBJ2-1 and V is TRBV5-1, with TRBD2 as a possible D gene (6 bases). The CDR3 runs to 15 residues. V was clipped by 5 bases and J by 4 bases, with 16 bases between them. Looked up from germline, CDR1 is SGHRS and CDR2 is YFSETQ. CDR3 DNA sequence: TGCGCCAGCAGACCTTTGGACTACCAATACAATGAGCAGTTCTTC. This sequence encodes CASRPLDYQYNEQFF.

This clonotype was detected once. The gene calls are TRBV29-1 and TRBJ2-1, with 12 bases aligning to TRBD2. This CDR3 has 16 amino acids. Germline CDR1 and CDR2: SQVTM and ANQGSEA. Unmatched junction bases numbered 9, after V lost 5 bases and J lost 4 bases. CDR3 amino acids: CSVLLAGGPNYNEQFF. CDR3 nucleotides: TGCAGCGTTCTCCTAGCGGGAGGGCCCAATTACAATGAGCAGTTCTTC.

The chain carries TRBV7-9 and TRBJ2-1; the match to TRBD1 covers 10 bases. After removal of 5 bases from V and 3 bases from J, the junction contained 4 bases not matched to a gene. This CDR3 spans 15 amino acids. Germline assignment: CDR1 SEHNR and CDR2 FQNEAQ (reference sequence). CDR3 amino acids: CASSPGTGDYNEQFF. CDR3 DNA sequence: TGTGCCAGCAGCCCCGGGACAGGGGACTACAATGAGCAGTTCTTC.

The chain joins TRBV20-1 to TRBJ1-1; 7 bases align to TRBD1. The length of the CDR3 is 12 residues. Germline loops: CDR1 DFQATT, CDR2 SNEGSKA (reference sequence). The V gene end was trimmed by 1 base and the J gene end by 8 bases; junction bases not matched to a gene: 4. The CDR3 DNA sequence: TGCAGTGCTAGAGTCCCGGACAGGGAAGCTTTCTTT. As protein: CSARVPDREAFF.

The chain uses TRBV15 and TRBJ1-1; D is unresolved. Germline CDR1 and CDR2: LNHNV and YYDKDF (reference sequence). This CDR3 is built from 13 residues. V dropped 5 bases and J dropped 4 bases, with 11 bases sitting between them. CDR3: CATSSSRRTEAFF. The DNA of the CDR3 is TGTGCCACCAGCTCTAGCCGTCGCACTGAAGCTTTCTTT. Drawing the rest from reference TRBV15 and TRBJ1-1, the complete variable domain is DAMVIQNPRYQVTQFGKPVTLSCSQTLNHNVMYWYQQKSSQAPKLLFHYYDKDFNNEADTPDNFQSRRPNTSFCFLDIRSPGLGDTAMYLCATSSSRRTEAFFGQGTRLTVV.

The genes are TRBV29-1 and TRBJ2-5; D tentatively reads TRBD1 or TRBD2 (5 bases each). The germline CDR1 and CDR2 sequences are SQVTM and ANQGSEA. This CDR3 has 12 amino acids. Deletions cut 4 bases from V and 3 bases from J, with 9 bases between. Here the CDR3 DNA reads TGCAGCGTTGTGGGGGTGGAAGAGACCCAGTACTTC. As protein: CSVVGVEETQYF.

V gene TRBV20-1 combines with J gene TRBJ2-3, with 8 positions matching TRBD2. The V and J ends lost 6 bases and 0 bases, in that order; junction bases with no gene match: 5. The germline CDR1 and CDR2 sequences are DFQATT and SNEGSKA (reference sequence). The CDR3 covers 14 residues. The CDR3, as DNA: TGCAGTGCCGACCCGGGGGGGAGCACAGATACGCAGTATTTT. The encoded protein is CSADPGGSTDTQYF.

The J gene is TRBJ2-7, the V gene TRBV21-1; TRBD2 reflects the table's D call only, with no check against the DNA. TRBV21-1 is flagged as a pseudogene. CDR3 size: 14 residues. The CDR3, as DNA: TGTGCCAGCAGCAAAGGGGACTGCTCCTACGAGCAGTACTTC. Protein product: CASSKGDCSYEQYF.

This clonotype was seen only a few times. The chain recombines TRBV9 with TRBJ1-2, with 9 bases fitting TRBD1. CDR3 length equals 15 residues. The germline CDR1 and CDR2 sequences are SGDLS and YYNGEE. Unmatched junction bases numbered 4, after V lost 4 bases and J lost 0 bases. The CDR3 spells CASSSRQGANYGYTF. The CDR3 DNA reads as TGTGCCAGCAGCTCCCGACAGGGGGCTAACTATGGCTACACCTTC. The full variable domain, with the rest looked up from reference TRBV9 and TRBJ1-2, is DSGVTQTPKHLITATGQRVTLRCSPRSGDLSVYWYQQSLDQGLQFLIQYYNGEERAKGNILERFSAQQFPDLHSELNLSSLELGDSALYFCASSSRQGANYGYTFGSGTRLTVV.

V is TRBV14 and J is TRBJ2-2, with D possibly being TRBD1 or TRBD2 (6 bases each). Trimming left V 1 base short and J 9 bases short, with 15 bases between. CDR3 length equals 15 residues. CDR1 and CDR2 (germline): SGHDN, FVKESK. Written as DNA, the CDR3 is TGTGCCAGCAGCCAAGTCCGGGGGCCGAAGCGGGAGCTGTTTTTT. Its translation: CASSQVRGPKRELFF. Looking up the rest from reference TRBV14 and TRBJ2-2 gives the full variable domain: EAGVTQFPSHSVIEKGQTVTLRCDPISGHDNLYWYRRVMGKEIKFLLHFVKESKQDESGMPNNRFLAERTGGTYSTLKVQPAELEDSGVYFCASSQVRGPKRELFFGEGSRLTVL.

The gene calls are TRBV6-2 or TRBV6-3 and TRBJ1-5; tentative D call: TRBD1 (6 bases). Trimming shortened V by 6 bases and J by 0 bases, and 12 bases separated the two germline ends. CDR1 is MNHEY and CDR2 is SVGEGT in the germline V gene. This CDR3 has 15 amino acids. The chain's CDR3 is CASSGTPDSNQPQHF. The CDR3 DNA is TGTGCCAGCAGCGGGACACCCGATAGCAATCAGCCCCAGCATTTT.

The gene calls are TRBV5-8 and TRBJ1-2, with D perhaps matching TRBD1 (5 bases). The CDR3 length is 15 residues. Germline CDR1 and CDR2: SGHTS and YDEGEE. The V end lost 5 bases, the J end lost 8 bases, and 22 bases lay between the germline ends. The CDR3 loop reads CASRIAGTARRGYTF. DNA of the CDR3: TGTGCCAGCAGAATTGCCGGGACCGCCCGGAGGGGCTACACCTTC.

The V and J genes are TRBV6-5 and TRBJ2-1; the D is unclear. Trimming took 6 bases from V and 5 from J, leaving 14 bases between them. Germline-derived CDR1 and CDR2 are MNHEY and SVGAGI. This CDR3 contains 14 residues. CDR3 in amino acids: CASSVLGPDNEQFF. In DNA, the CDR3 is TGTGCCAGCAGCGTACTTGGACCGGACAATGAGCAGTTCTTC.

CDR3 sequence reads: CASGPRYSENIQYF. CDR3 nucleotides: TGTGCTAGTGGTCCTAGGTACTCAGAAAACATTCAGTACTTC. The chain couples TRBV12-5 to TRBJ2-4; the D is unclear. The CDR3 covers 14 residues. Between the trimmed V and J ends, which lost 5 bases and 5 bases, there was a span of 13 bases. Germline CDR1 LGHNT, CDR2 FRNRAP.

The V call is TRBV23-1, the J call TRBJ1-1, with 7 bases matching TRBD1. Being an ORF, TRBV23-1 has a function that is uncertain. V shed 3 bases and J 0 bases; nucleotides not matched to a gene: 7. This CDR3 is built from 16 residues. DNA for the CDR3: TGCGCCAGCAGTCATGAACCCGGGACAGTGAACACTGAAGCTTTCTTT. It codes for CASSHEPGTVNTEAFF.

This clonotype was detected only once. J is TRBJ2-3 and V is TRBV9, with D perhaps matching TRBD1 (5 bases). Germline V gives CDR1 SGDLS, CDR2 YYNGEE. The V end lost 0 bases, the J end lost 7 bases, and 18 bases lay between the germline ends. The CDR3 totals 16 residues. The CDR3 is CASSVERQTRTHTQYF. CDR3 nucleotides: TGTGCCAGCAGCGTAGAGCGACAGACCCGGACCCATACGCAGTATTTT.

J is TRBJ2-7 and V is TRBV7-9; either TRBD1 or TRBD2 may fit D (5 bases each). The V end was cut by 5 bases, the J end by 5 bases, with 19 bases between. Germline V gives CDR1 SEHNR, CDR2 FQNEAQ (reference sequence). This CDR3 comprises 15 residues. The CDR3, as DNA: TGTGCCAGCAGCCCCCTAGCTTCTAAGGGGCACGAGCAGTACTTC. This codes for CASSPLASKGHEQYF.

V usage is TRBV27 and J usage is TRBJ2-5, with 9 bases aligning to TRBD2. After removal of 5 bases from V and 4 bases from J, the junction contained 5 bases not matched to a gene. The CDR3 loop spans 14 amino acids. Germline lookup yields CDR1 MNHEY and CDR2 SMNVEV (reference sequence). The DNA for the CDR3 is TGTGCCAGCAGTCGGCGGGGGGGAGGAGAGACCCAGTACTTC. This encodes CASSRRGGGETQYF.

In DNA, the CDR3 is TGTGCCAGCAGCTTAGCCCCGGGACAGGGCTTTTATAGCACAGATACGCAGTATTTT. Translated: CASSLAPGQGFYSTDTQYF. The V call is TRBV7-2, the J call TRBJ2-3, with 9 bases identical to TRBD1. Germline CDR1 is SGHTA and CDR2 is FQGNSA. The CDR3 sequence is 19 residues long. Trimming removed 0 bases from V and 0 bases from J; junction bases left unmatched: 10.

The rearrangement links TRBV19 to TRBJ1-1; D is unclear. CDR3 length: 15 amino acids. The V and J ends lost 7 bases and 3 bases respectively, with 18 bases between them. The V gene's germline CDR1 is LNHDA and CDR2 SQIVND (reference sequence). In DNA form, the CDR3 reads TGTGCCAGTACCCCGGGGAGGGAGAGGGACACTGAAGCTTTCTTT. This translates into CASTPGRERDTEAFF.

The chain carries TRBV27 and TRBJ2-5; either TRBD1 or TRBD2 may fit D (5 bases each). From germline, CDR1 is MNHEY and CDR2 SMNVEV (reference sequence). CDR3 size: 13 residues. V lost 3 bases, J lost 4 bases, and 9 bases lay in between. CDR3 amino acids: CASSFRGRETQYF. CDR3 DNA sequence: TGTGCCAGCAGTTTTCGGGGACGAGAGACCCAGTACTTC.

The chain recombines TRBV7-8 with TRBJ2-1; 9 bases line up with TRBD1. J was trimmed by 3 bases and V by 0 bases; bases with no gene match: 3. Germline V gives CDR1 SGHVS, CDR2 FQNEAQ. The CDR3 is 16 residues long. The CDR3 here is CASSLADRGDYNEQFF. CDR3 nucleotides: TGTGCCAGCAGCTTAGCCGACAGGGGGGACTACAATGAGCAGTTCTTC.

The CDR3 reads CASSQDRLASGRGTQYF. The CDR3 DNA is TGCGCCAGCAGCCAAGACCGGCTGGCTAGCGGGAGAGGTACGCAGTATTTT. The chain carries TRBV4-1 and TRBJ2-3; 10 bases fit TRBD2. Germline V gene lookup returns CDR1 MGHRA and CDR2 YSYEKL. The junction had 11 bases not matched to a gene; V was cut back by 0 bases and J by 8 bases. This CDR3 is 17 amino acids long.

This chain uses TRBV7-3 with TRBJ2-3; no firm D call. The germline CDR1 and CDR2 sequences are SGHTA and FQGTGA. Deletions cut 5 bases from V and 3 bases from J, with 9 bases between. The CDR3 length is 13 residues. CDR3 DNA: TGTGCCAGCAGCCTTTATACAACAGATACGCAGTATTTT. Its protein product is CASSLYTTDTQYF.

The CDR3 is CASSLVGAQETQYF. CDR3 coding DNA: TGCGCCAGCAGCTTGGTAGGGGCCCAAGAGACCCAGTACTTC. The gene calls are TRBV5-1 and TRBJ2-5, with D perhaps TRBD1 (5 bases). Germline CDR1 is SGHRS and CDR2 is YFSETQ. The CDR3 loop spans 14 amino acids. The V and J ends lost 0 bases and 1 base respectively, with 7 bases between them.

This sequence joins TRBV29-1 and TRBJ2-5, with a weak D call TRBD2 (5 bases). The V gene's germline CDR1 is SQVTM and CDR2 ANQGSEA. With 3 bases removed from V and 0 bases from J, the gap between germline ends came to 8 bases. The CDR3 covers 13 residues. The CDR3 DNA reads as TGCAGCGTTGAGGGGAGACACCAAGAGACCCAGTACTTC. It encodes CSVEGRHQETQYF.

The rearrangement joins TRBV5-1 to TRBJ2-7, with a tentative D call TRBD1 (6 bases). The CDR3 runs to 13 residues. CDR1 is SGHRS, CDR2 YFSETQ, per germline. Trimming cost V 2 bases and J 7 bases, with 13 bases left between them. The CDR3 region is CASSFTGSGEQYF. The CDR3 region has the DNA TGCGCCAGCAGCTTTACAGGGTCAGGGGAGCAGTACTTC.

The chain links TRBV2 to TRBJ2-5; 11 bases fit TRBD2. V shed 5 bases and J 5 bases; nucleotides not matched to a gene: 4. CDR1 SNHLY and CDR2 FYNNEI come from the germline V gene. CDR3 length equals 14 residues. CDR3 region: CASSRLAGMETQYF. Here the CDR3 DNA reads TGTGCCAGCAGTCGACTAGCGGGAATGGAGACCCAGTACTTC.